The clone carrying this T cell receptor beta chain came up a few times. Antigen specificity is unknown. MiXCR, applied by TCRdb to the RT-PCR reads, yields one record per CDR3 protein. The sample has around 850,000 distinct CDR3 sequences, roughly 18% seen once; the top ten hold about 11%. These data belong to a study of response to subunit inactivated influenza vaccine. The CDR3 extends over 15 amino acids. Germline V gene data show CDR1 as MDHEN and CDR2 as SYDVKM. V was clipped by 2 bases and J by 2 bases, with 11 bases between them. Whole-study findings and limits: Only a handful of new T cells, the authors suggested, are recruited with each seasonal influenza vaccination.

The genes are TRBV28 and TRBJ2-3; no definite D call. The source was PBMCs from blood, collected approximately 5 days after vaccination. The clonotype comes from a man aged 50 to 60 who received an inactivated influenza vaccine. In nucleotides, the CDR3 is TGTGCCAGCAGTTTAAAGGTCAGCAACACAGATACGCAGTATTTT. Translation: CASSLKVSNTDTQYF.